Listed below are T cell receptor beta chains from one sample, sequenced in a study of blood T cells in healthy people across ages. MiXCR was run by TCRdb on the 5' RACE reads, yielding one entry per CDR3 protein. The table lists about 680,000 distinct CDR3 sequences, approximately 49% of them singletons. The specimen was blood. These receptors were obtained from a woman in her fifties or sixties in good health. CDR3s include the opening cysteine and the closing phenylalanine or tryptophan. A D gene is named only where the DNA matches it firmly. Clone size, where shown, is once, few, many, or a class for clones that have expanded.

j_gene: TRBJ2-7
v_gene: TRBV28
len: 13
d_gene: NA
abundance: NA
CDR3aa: CASTRGDSYEQYF
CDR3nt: TGTGCCAGCACTCGGGGCGACTCCTACGAGCAGTACTTC

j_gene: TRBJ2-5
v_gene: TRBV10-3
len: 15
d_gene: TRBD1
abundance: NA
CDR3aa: CAIRAGTGGGETQYF
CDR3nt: TGTGCCATCAGGGCCGGGACAGGGGGGGGAGAGACCCAGTACTTC

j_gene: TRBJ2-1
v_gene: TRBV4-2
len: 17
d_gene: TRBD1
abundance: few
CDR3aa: CASSQWLGQGAGNEQFF
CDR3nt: TGTGCCAGCAGCCAATGGTTAGGGCAGGGGGCCGGCAATGAGCAGTTCTTC

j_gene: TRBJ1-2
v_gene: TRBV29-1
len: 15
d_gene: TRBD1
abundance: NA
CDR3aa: CSVEDWGAGGTGYTF
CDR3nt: TGCAGCGTTGAAGATTGGGGTGCAGGGGGCACGGGCTACACCTTC

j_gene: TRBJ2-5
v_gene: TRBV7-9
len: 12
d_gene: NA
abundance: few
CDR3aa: CASSLVAETQYF
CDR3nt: TGTGCCAGCAGCTTGGTAGCGGAGACCCAGTACTTC

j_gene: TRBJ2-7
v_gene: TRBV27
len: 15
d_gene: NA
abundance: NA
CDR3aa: CASSFLARRHYEQYF
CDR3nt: TGTGCCAGCAGTTTCTTGGCGAGAAGGCACTACGAGCAGTACTTC

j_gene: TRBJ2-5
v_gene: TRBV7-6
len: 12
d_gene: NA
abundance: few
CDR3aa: CASSLEQTAEYF
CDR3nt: TGTGCCAGCAGCTTGGAGCAGACGGCAGAGTACTTC

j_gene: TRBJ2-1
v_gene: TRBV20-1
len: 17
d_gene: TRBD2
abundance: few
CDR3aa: CSAPGLAARGSYNEQFF
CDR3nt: TGCAGTGCTCCCGGGCTAGCGGCCAGAGGCTCCTACAATGAGCAGTTCTTC

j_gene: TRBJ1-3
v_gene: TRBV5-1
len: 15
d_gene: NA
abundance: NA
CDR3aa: CASSTAVNSGNTIYF
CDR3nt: TGCGCCAGCAGCACCGCGGTCAACTCTGGAAACACCATATATTTT

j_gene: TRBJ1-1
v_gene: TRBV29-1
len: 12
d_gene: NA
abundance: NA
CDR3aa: CSATTPGTLAFF
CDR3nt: TGCAGCGCTACAACTCCCGGGACATTGGCTTTCTTT

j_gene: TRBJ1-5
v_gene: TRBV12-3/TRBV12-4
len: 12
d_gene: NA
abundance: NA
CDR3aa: CASSRSNQPQHF
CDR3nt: TGTGCCAGCAGTCGTAGCAATCAGCCCCAGCATTTT

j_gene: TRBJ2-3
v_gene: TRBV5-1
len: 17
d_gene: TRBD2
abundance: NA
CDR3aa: CASSRIAGGPSTDTQYF
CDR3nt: TGCGCCAGCAGCAGAATAGCGGGAGGGCCGAGCACAGATACGCAGTATTTT

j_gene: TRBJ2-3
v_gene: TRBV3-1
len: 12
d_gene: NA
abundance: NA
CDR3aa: CAVGTHTDTQYF
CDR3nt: TGTGCCGTTGGGACCCACACAGATACGCAGTATTTT

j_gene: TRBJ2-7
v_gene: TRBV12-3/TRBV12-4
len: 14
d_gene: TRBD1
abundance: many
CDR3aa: CASSRQGLVYEQYF
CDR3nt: TGTGCCAGCAGCCGACAGGGTCTTGTCTACGAGCAGTACTTC

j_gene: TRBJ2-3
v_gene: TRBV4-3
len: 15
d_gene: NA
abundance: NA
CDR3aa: CASSQVGLNADTQYF
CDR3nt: TGCGCCAGCAGCCAAGTAGGACTAAACGCAGATACGCAGTATTTT

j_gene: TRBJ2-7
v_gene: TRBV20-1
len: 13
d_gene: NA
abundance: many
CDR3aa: CSARPSPPYEQYF
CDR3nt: TGCAGTGCGCGCCCGAGTCCTCCCTACGAGCAGTACTTC

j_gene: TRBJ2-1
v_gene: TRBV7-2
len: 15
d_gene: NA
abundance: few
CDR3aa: CASSLAGPGNNEQFF
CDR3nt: TGTGCCAGCAGCTTGGCGGGACCCGGGAACAATGAGCAGTTCTTC

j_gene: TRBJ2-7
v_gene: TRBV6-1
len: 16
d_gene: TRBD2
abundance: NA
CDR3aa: CASRPNSGRESYEQYF
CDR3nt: TGTGCCAGCAGGCCAAATAGCGGGAGGGAGTCCTACGAGCAGTACTTC

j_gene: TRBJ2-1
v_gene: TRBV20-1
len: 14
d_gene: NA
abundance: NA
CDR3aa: CSARAGPPINEQFF
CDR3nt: TGCAGTGCTAGAGCCGGACCCCCCATCAATGAGCAGTTCTTC

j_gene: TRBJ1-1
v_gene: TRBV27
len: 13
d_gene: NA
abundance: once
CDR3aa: CASNLKRGTEAFF
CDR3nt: TGTGCCAGCAATTTAAAACGGGGCACTGAAGCTTTCTTT

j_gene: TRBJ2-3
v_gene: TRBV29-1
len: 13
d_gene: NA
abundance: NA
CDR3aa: CSVGVAGTDTQYF
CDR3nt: TGCAGCGTGGGGGTCGCTGGCACAGATACGCAGTATTTT

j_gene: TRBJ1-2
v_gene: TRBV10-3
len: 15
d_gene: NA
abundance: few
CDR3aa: CAISESAGDGYGYTF
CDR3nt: TGTGCCATCAGTGAGTCCGCGGGGGATGGATATGGCTACACCTTC

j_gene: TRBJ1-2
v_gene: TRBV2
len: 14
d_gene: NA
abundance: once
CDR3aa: CASRPGTTSHGYTF
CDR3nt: TGTGCCAGCAGACCCGGGACAACTTCGCATGGCTACACCTTC

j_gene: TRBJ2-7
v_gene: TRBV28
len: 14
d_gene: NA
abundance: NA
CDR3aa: CASSPPSSSEEQYF
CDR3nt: TGTGCCAGCAGTCCCCCCTCCAGTTCGGAGGAGCAGTACTTC

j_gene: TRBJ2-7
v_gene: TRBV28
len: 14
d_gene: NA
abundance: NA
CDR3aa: CASSLQGLGHEQYF
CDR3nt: TGTGCCAGCAGTTTACAGGGGTTGGGTCACGAGCAGTACTTC

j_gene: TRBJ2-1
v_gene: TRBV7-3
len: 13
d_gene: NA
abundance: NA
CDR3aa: CASSFGGEGEQFF
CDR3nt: TGTGCCAGCAGCTTCGGGGGAGAGGGCGAGCAGTTCTTC

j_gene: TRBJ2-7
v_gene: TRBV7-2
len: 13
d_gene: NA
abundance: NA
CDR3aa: CASSWVGSYEQYF
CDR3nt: TGTGCCAGCAGCTGGGTCGGGAGTTACGAGCAGTACTTC

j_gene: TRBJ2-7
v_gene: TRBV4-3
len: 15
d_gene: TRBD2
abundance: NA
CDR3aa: CASSQVASGAYEQYF
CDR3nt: TGCGCCAGCAGCCAAGTTGCTAGCGGAGCCTACGAGCAGTACTTC

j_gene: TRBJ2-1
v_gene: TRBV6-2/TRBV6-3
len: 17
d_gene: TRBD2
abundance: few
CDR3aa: CASAEGTLAGVYNEQFF
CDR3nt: TGTGCCAGCGCTGAGGGGACCCTAGCGGGAGTCTACAATGAGCAGTTCTTC

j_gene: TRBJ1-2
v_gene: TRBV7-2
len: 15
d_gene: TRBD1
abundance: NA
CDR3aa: CASSPGQGRYYGYTF
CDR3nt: TGTGCCAGCAGTCCGGGACAGGGTCGCTATTATGGCTACACCTTC

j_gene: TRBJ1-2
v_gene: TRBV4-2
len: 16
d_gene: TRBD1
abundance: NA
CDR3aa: CASSQGDRQENYGYTF
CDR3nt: TGTGCCAGCAGCCAAGGGGACAGGCAAGAGAACTATGGCTACACCTTC

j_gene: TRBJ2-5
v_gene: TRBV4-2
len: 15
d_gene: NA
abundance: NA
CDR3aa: CASSQDGGSQGTQYF
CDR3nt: TGTGCCAGCAGCCAAGATGGGGGCAGCCAAGGGACCCAGTACTTC

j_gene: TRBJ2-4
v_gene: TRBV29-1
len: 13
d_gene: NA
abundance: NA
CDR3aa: CSVELGAKNIQYF
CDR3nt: TGCAGCGTTGAACTGGGAGCCAAAAACATTCAGTACTTC

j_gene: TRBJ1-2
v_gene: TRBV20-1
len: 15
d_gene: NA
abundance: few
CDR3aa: CSARDYGAGRYGYTF
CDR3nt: TGCAGTGCTAGAGATTACGGGGCAGGAAGATATGGCTACACCTTC

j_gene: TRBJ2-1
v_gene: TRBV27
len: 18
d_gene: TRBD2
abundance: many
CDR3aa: CASSPGTSGSDPYNEQFF
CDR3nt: TGTGCCAGCAGTCCCGGGACTAGCGGGAGTGACCCCTACAATGAGCAGTTCTTC

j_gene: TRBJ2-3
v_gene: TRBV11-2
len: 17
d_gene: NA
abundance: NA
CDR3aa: CASSLRGIAGPTDTQYF
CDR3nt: TGTGCCAGCAGCTTACGTGGTATCGCGGGCCCCACAGATACGCAGTATTTT

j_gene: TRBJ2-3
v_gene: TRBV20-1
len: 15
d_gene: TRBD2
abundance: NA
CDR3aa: CSARLAGAGTDTQYF
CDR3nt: TGCAGTGCTAGACTAGCGGGAGCTGGCACAGATACGCAGTATTTT

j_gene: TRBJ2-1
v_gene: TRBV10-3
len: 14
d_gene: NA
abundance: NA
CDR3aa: CAISESSRVDEQFF
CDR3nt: TGTGCCATCAGTGAGTCGTCCAGGGTCGATGAGCAGTTCTTC

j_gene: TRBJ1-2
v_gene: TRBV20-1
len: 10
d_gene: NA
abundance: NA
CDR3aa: CSASIYGYTF
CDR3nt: TGCAGTGCTAGTATCTATGGCTACACCTTC

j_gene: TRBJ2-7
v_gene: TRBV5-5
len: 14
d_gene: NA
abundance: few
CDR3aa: CASSLAGNYYEQYF
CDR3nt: TGTGCCAGCAGCTTGGCAGGGAACTACTACGAGCAGTACTTC

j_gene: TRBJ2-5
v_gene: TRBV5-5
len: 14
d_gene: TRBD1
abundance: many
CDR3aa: CASSRTGTGVAQYF
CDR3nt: TGTGCCAGCAGCCGTACCGGGACAGGCGTAGCGCAGTACTTC

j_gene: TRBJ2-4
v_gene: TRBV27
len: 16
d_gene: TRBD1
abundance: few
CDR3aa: CASSPHPQGARDIQYF
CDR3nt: TGTGCCAGCAGTCCCCACCCCCAGGGGGCTAGGGACATTCAGTACTTC

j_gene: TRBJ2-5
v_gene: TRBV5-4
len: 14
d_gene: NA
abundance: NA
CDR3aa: CASSFRSQQETQYF
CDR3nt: TGTGCCAGCAGCTTTAGGTCCCAACAAGAGACCCAGTACTTC

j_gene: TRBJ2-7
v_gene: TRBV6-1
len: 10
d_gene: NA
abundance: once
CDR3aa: CASKSYEQYF
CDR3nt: TGTGCCAGCAAATCTTACGAGCAGTACTTC

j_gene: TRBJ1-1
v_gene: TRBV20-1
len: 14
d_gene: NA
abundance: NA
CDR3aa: CSASWGALTTEAFF
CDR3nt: TGCAGTGCTAGTTGGGGGGCGCTAACAACTGAAGCTTTCTTT

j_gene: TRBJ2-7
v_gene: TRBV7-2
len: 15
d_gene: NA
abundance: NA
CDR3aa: CASSYGDPKYCEQYF
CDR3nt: TGTGCCAGCAGCTATGGGGATCCCAAATATTGCGAGCAGTACTTC

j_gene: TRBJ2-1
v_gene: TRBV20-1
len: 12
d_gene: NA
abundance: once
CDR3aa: CSARSGTYEQFF
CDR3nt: TGCAGTGCTAGGTCGGGCACCTATGAGCAGTTCTTC

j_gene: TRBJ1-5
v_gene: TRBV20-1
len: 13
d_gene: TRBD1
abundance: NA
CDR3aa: CSAQTGTNQPQHF
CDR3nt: TGCAGTGCTCAGACAGGGACCAATCAGCCCCAGCATTTT

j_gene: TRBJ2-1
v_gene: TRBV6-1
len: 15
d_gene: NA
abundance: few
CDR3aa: CASSERPGGFWGQFF
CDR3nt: TGTGCCAGCAGTGAACGTCCAGGGGGGTTTTGGGGGCAGTTCTTC

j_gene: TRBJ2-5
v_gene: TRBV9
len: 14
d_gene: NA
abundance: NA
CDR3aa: CASSDDTGAQTQYF
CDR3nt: TGTGCCAGCAGCGACGACACCGGTGCACAGACCCAGTACTTC

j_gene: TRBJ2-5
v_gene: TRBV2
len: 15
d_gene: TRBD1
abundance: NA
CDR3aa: CASNSRGQGAETQYF
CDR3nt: TGTGCCAGCAACTCCCGTGGACAGGGGGCTGAGACCCAGTACTTC

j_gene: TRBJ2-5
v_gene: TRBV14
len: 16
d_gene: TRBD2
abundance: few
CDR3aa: CASSRVGGSRGETQYF
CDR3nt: TGTGCCAGCAGCCGAGTCGGCGGGAGTAGGGGAGAGACCCAGTACTTC

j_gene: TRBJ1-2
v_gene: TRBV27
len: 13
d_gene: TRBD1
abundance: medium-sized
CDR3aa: CASRRTGDDGYTF
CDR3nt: TGTGCCAGCAGACGGACAGGGGACGATGGCTACACCTTC

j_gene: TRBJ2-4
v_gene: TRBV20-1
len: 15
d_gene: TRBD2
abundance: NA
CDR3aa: CSALRGASGSYVQYF
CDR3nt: TGCAGTGCGCTGAGGGGGGCTAGCGGGAGCTACGTGCAGTACTTC